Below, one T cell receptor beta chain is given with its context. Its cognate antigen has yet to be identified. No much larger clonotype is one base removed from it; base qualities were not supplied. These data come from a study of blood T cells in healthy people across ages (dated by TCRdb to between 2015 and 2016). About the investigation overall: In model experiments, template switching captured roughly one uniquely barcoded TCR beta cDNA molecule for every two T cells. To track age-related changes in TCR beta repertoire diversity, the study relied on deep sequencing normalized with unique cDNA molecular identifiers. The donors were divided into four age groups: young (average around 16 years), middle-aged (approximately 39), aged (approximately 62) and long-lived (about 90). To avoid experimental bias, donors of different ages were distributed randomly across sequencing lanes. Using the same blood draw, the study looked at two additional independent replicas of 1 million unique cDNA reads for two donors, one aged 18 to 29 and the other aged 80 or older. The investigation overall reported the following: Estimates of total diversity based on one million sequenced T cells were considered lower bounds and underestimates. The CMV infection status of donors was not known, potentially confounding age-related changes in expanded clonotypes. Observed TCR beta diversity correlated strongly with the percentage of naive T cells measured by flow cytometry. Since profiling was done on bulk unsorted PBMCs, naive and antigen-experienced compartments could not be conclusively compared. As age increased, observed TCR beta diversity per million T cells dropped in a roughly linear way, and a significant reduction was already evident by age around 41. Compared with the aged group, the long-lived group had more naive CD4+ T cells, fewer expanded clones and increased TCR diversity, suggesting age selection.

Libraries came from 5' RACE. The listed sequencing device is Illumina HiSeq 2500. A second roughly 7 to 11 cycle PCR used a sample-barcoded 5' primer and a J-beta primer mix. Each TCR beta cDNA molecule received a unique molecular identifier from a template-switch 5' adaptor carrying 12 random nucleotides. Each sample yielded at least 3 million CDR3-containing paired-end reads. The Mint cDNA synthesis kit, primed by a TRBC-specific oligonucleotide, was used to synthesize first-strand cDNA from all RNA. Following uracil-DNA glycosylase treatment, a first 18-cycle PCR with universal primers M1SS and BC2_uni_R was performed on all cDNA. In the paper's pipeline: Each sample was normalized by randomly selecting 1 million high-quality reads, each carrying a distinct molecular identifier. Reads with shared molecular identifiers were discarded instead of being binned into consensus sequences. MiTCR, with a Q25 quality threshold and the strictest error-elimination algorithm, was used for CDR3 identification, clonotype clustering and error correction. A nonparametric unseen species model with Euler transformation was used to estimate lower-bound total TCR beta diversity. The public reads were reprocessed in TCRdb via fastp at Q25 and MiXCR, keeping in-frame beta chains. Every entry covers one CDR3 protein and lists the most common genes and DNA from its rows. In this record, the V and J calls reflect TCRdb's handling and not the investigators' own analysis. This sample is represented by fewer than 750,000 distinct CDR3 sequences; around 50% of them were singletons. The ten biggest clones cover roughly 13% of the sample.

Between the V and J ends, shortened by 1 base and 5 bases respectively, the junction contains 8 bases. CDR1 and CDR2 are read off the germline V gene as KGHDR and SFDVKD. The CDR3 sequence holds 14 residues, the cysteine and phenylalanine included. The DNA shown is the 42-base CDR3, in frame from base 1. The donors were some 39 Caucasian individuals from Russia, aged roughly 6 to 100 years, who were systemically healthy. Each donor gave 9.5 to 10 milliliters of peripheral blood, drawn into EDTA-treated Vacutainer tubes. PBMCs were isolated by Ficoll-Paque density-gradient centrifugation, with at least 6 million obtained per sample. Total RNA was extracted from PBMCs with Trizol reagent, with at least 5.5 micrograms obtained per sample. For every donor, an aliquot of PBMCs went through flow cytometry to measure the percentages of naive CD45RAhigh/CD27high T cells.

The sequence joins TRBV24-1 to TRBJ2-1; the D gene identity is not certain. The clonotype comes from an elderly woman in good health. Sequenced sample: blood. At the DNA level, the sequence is TGTGCCACCAGTGATTTTGGGCGGAACAATGAGCAGTTCTTC. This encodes CATSDFGRNNEQFF.